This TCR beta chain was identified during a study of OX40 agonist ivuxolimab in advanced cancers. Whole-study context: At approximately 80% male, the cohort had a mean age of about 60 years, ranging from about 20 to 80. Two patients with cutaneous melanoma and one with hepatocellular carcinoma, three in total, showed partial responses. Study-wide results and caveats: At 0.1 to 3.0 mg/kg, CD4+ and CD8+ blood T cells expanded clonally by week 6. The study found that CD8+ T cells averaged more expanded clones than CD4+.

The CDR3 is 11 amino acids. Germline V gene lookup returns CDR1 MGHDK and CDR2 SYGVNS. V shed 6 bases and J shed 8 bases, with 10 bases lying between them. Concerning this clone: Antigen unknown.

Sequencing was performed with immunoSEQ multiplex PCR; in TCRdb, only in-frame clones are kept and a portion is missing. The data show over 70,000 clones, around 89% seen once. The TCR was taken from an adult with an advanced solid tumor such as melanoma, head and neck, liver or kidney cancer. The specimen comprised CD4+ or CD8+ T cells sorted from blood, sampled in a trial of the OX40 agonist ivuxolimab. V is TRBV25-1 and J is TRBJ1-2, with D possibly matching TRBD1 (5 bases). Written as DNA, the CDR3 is TGTGCCAGCAGAGAGACAGCGGGCTACACCTTC. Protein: CASRETAGYTF.